This TCR beta chain comes out of a study of T cells expressing NK-cell markers. Overall study context: Source material for TCR beta repertoires consisted of sorted CD3+CD56+NKG2C+, CD3+CD56+NKG2C- and CD3+CD56-NKG2C+ T cells. Sequenced donors, eight in total, included seven who were HCMV-seropositive and one who was seronegative. Findings and caveats of the study: Once again these clonotypes came out on top in the CD3+CD56-NKG2C+ fraction of several donors.

As for this clonotype: The antigen remains unidentified.

With UMIs, 5'RACE template switching was used to make TCR beta cDNA. TCRdb reprocessed the 5' RACE reads and reports one entry per CDR3 protein, with no DNA. This repertoire includes under 200,000 distinct CDR3 sequences. Germline V gene data show CDR1 as SGHTA and CDR2 as FQGTGA. CDR3 length: 16 residues. The chain uses TRBV7-3 and TRBJ2-1; TCRdb's D call, TRBD2, is unchecked because there is no DNA. The sequenced sample consisted of blood T cells: a sorted CD56 or NKG2C T cell subset, CD4+ or CD8+ T cells, or bulk PBMC T cells (not recorded which). The TCR originated in a woman between 18 and 69 years old in good health. The chain's CDR3 is CASSLLAGGSYNEQFF.